This T cell receptor (beta chain) was retrieved from a study of vaccination effects on CD4 cells after COVID-19. CD4+ T cells specific for antigen were expanded with viral peptide pools by the ViraFEST assay before sequencing. It was after approximately 10 days of culture that CD4+ T cells were isolated. Each participant received a vaccine that was either BNT162b2 or mRNA-1273, given as two doses. IL-2 medium took the place of half the medium on both days 3 and 7. This clone was recorded a few times. No antigen is known for it. Some clones are missing from TCRdb's copy, which holds only in-frame ones; the method was immunoSEQ multiplex PCR. This sample yields about 25,000 clones, of which around 77% are seen a single time; under 30% belongs to the top ten. V trimming: 3 bases; J trimming: 2 bases; junction bases outside the gene matches: 3. Germline values: CDR1 SGHNT, CDR2 YENEEA. CDR3 length: 15 residues.

The origin of this receptor is a human donor who received a COVID-19 vaccine. The chain employs TRBV11-3 and TRBJ2-1, with TRBD2 identical over 8 bases. The specimen comprised CD4+ T cells from PBMCs cultured with HCoV-NL63 spike peptides, sampled after COVID-19 vaccination. CDR3 sequence reads: CASSFSGGPYNEQFF. In nucleotides, the CDR3 is TGTGCCAGCAGCTTCAGCGGGGGCCCCTACAATGAGCAGTTCTTC.